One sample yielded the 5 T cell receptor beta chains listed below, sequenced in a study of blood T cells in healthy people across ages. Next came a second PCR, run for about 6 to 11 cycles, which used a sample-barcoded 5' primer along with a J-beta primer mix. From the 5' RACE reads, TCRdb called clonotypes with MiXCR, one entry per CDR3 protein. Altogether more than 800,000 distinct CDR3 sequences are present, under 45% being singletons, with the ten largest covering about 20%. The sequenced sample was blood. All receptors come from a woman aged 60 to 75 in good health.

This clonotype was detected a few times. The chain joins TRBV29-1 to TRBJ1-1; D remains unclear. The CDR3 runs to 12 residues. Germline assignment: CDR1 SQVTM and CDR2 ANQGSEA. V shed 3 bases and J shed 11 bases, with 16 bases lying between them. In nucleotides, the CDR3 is TGCAGCGTTGATTCGGGCCTAGTAGCGGCTTTCTTT. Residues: CSVDSGLVAAFF.

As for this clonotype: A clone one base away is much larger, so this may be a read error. Written as DNA, the CDR3 is TGCAGCGTCGTGGACAGCATCACTTCCTACGAGCAGTACTTC. This translates into CSVVDSITSYEQYF. The chain carries TRBV29-1 and TRBJ2-7, with D tentatively TRBD1 (6 bases). There are 14 residues in the CDR3. CDR1 is SQVTM and CDR2 is ANQGSEA in the germline V gene. The V gene lost 6 bases and the J gene lost 1 base, with 16 bases spanning the gap.

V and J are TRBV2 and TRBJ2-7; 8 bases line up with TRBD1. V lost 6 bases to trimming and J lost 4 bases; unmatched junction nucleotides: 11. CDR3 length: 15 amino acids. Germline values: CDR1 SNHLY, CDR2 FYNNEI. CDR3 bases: TGTGCCAGCAGCAAAAGCGGACAGGGAAGGTACGAGCAGTACTTC. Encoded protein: CASSKSGQGRYEQYF.

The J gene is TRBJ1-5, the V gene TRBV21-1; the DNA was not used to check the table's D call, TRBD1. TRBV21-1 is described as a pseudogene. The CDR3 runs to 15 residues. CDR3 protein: CASSKRTSGNRPQHF. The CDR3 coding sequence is TGTGCCAGCAGCAAAAGGACATCAGGGAATCGGCCCCAGCATTTT.

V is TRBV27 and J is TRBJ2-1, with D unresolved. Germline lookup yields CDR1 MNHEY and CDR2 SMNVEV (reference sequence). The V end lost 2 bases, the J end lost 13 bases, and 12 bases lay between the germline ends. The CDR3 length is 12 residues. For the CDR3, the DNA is TGTGCCAGCAGTTTAGGTGTCACACCACAGTTCTTC. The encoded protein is CASSLGVTPQFF.